This record concerns one TCR beta chain sequence. Antigen: not known. The sample belongs to a study of T cell responses to AZD1222 COVID-19 vaccine. Whole-study results and caveats: Donor demographics were predominantly white British with a female majority; clonal diversity may be underestimated.

This CDR3 region has 13 residues. V dropped 5 bases and J dropped 1 base, with 8 bases sitting between them. Sequenced by immunoSEQ multiplex PCR; TCRdb stores in-frame clones only, minus some. The table has 100,000 to 150,000 clones, 75% to 90% seen once. This receptor was obtained from an adult who received the AZD1222 COVID-19 vaccine. The material was peripheral blood, obtained 28 days after the second AZD1222 dose. J is TRBJ1-1 and V is TRBV12-3 or TRBV12-4; D is unclear. CDR3: CASSTQQNTEAFF. CDR3 DNA: TGTGCCAGCAGTACCCAGCAGAACACTGAAGCTTTCTTT.